This entry features one T cell receptor beta chain sequence. Its antigen is as yet unknown. Unexposed donor CD4+ T cells date from about 2010-2019, before the COVID-19 pandemic. The cells were cultured for about ten days before CD4+ T cells were isolated. These data come from a study of CD4 T cells in relation to SARS-CoV-2 and coronaviruses. Study overall: Shared crossreactive spike epitopes were mapped to their HLA restriction.

Clones were read by immunoSEQ multiplex PCR, and TCRdb kept only the in-frame ones, dropping some. Of about 20,000 clones listed, around three quarters are singletons. CDR1 is SGHAT, CDR2 FQNNGV, per germline. V was pared by 4 bases and J by 1 base, with 7 bases of the junction left unmatched. This CDR3 comprises 16 residues. Sequences were obtained from CD4+ T cells from PBMCs, cultured in vitro. This TCR derives from a human donor in good health. The chain employs TRBV11-2 and TRBJ2-7, with 10 bases lining up with TRBD2. In DNA form, the CDR3 reads TGTGCCAGCAGCTCTGTTATTAGCGGGAGGTCCTACGAGCAGTACTTC. Protein: CASSSVISGRSYEQYF. The full variable domain, completed using reference TRBV11-2 and TRBJ2-7, is EAGVAQSPRYKIIEKRQSVAFWCNPISGHATLYWYQQILGQGPKLLIQFQNNGVVDDSQLPKDRFSAERLKGVDSTLKIQPAKLEDSAVYLCASSSVISGRSYEQYFGPGTRLTVT.